The clone carrying this TCR beta chain was seen repeatedly, ten times or more. Its antigen remains unidentified. CDR1 SGDLS and CDR2 YYNGEE come from the germline V gene. The CDR3 spans 14 residues. V lost 0 bases and J lost 6; bases outside the gene matches: 3. TCRdb fed the 5' RACE reads into MiXCR, producing one record per CDR3 protein. The sample holds roughly 150,000 distinct CDR3 sequences, 11% to 15% seen once. These data belong to a study of T-cell memory formation after mild COVID-19. Notes on the study in general: Researchers could not confirm that second-wave clones peaking on day 37 targeted SARS-CoV-2.

V and J are TRBV9 and TRBJ2-1, with 7 bases matching TRBD1. The specimen sequenced was PBMCs or a T cell subset sorted from them (not recorded which). The source of this sequence is an adult woman who had mild COVID-19 (a few samples of this study predate the infection). Cell type and time point are not known. Here the CDR3 reads CASSVASGGNEQFF. The CDR3 DNA reads TGTGCCAGCAGCGTAGCCTCAGGGGGCAATGAGCAGTTCTTC. The complete variable domain, with remaining parts taken from reference TRBV9 and TRBJ2-1, reads DSGVTQTPKHLITATGQRVTLRCSPRSGDLSVYWYQQSLDQGLQFLIQYYNGEERAKGNILERFSAQQFPDLHSELNLSSLELGDSALYFCASSVASGGNEQFFGPGTRLTVL.